These T cell receptor beta chains were read from a single sample in a study of blood T cell repertoires in COVID-19. Libraries were prepared by immunoSEQ multiplex PCR; TCRdb keeps only in-frame clonotypes and omits some of them. Altogether roughly 200,000 clones are present, 85% to 90% being singletons, with the ten largest covering 5.5% to 7.5%. Sequencing was performed on peripheral blood. The receptors come from a man aged 60 to 75 who had recovered from COVID-19. Each CDR3 is given with its conserved first and last residue. Part of the rows lack a size; the others show once, few, many or a class for expanded clones.

length,V,J,size,CDR3
16,TRBV6-5,TRBJ1-1,-,CASSYDRGRVSTEAFF
18,TRBV4-2,TRBJ2-1,-,CASRRGTSGSLPYNEQFF
15,TRBV28,TRBJ2-7,-,CASSSPGQPLYEQYF
13,TRBV19,TRBJ1-1,-,CASSMSLNTEAFF
14,TRBV6-5,TRBJ2-2,-,CASSYGGRTGELFF
15,TRBV5-4,TRBJ2-7,once,CASSLPGVSSYEQYF
15,TRBV6-5,TRBJ2-5,-,CASSTTGTVQETQYF
16,TRBV5-5,TRBJ1-5,few,CASSLISGGGNQPQHF
15,TRBV9,TRBJ2-3,-,CASSAWTGRTDTQYF
18,TRBV5-1,TRBJ2-1,-,CASSLEGGLPRPLNEQFF
15,TRBV6-5,TRBJ2-2,-,CASAPAGRITGELFF
15,TRBV9,TRBJ2-1,-,CASSASGTVDNEQFF
14,TRBV7-9,TRBJ2-5,-,CASSLAGGLGTQYF
15,TRBV5-4,TRBJ2-3,-,CASSSIGGRADTQYF
17,TRBV3-1/TRBV3-2,TRBJ2-1,-,CASSPQGVRSSYNEQFF
15,TRBV5-4,TRBJ1-3,-,CASSPDGSSGNTIYF
15,TRBV19,TRBJ1-5,-,CASSIIAGSGQPQHF
15,TRBV18,TRBJ2-1,-,CASSVPGTAYNEQFF
15,TRBV7-8,TRBJ1-2,-,CASSTDRGSQYGYTF
15,TRBV5-1,TRBJ1-6,-,CASSLGTGWNSPLHF
13,TRBV2,TRBJ2-5,-,CASSGGPAETQYF
13,TRBV10-1,TRBJ2-1,-,CASRNAGDGEQFF
18,TRBV3-1/TRBV3-2,TRBJ1-2,-,CASSRTDTGGPGRGGYTF
13,TRBV6-1,TRBJ1-5,-,CASSERGMQPQHF
13,TRBV5-1,TRBJ2-4,-,CASSLGTDTIQYF
15,TRBV6-6,TRBJ1-2,-,CASSRLTGSGYGYTF
15,TRBV4-1,TRBJ2-3,-,CASSQGGGSTDTQYF
13,TRBV15,TRBJ2-5,-,CATSRAPAETQYF
13,TRBV5-1,TRBJ1-2,-,CASSTQGADGYTF
17,TRBV7-8,TRBJ2-5,-,CASSFKITSGSGETQYF
14,TRBV19,TRBJ1-4,once,CASSPSRGGEKLFF
15,TRBV5-1,TRBJ1-5,-,CASSLDGGMNQPQHF
19,TRBV5-4,TRBJ2-1,-,CASSLRRSRLESPVYEQFF
15,TRBV7-6,TRBJ2-2,-,CASSRTASNTGELFF
13,TRBV30,TRBJ1-5,once,CAWSGLTNQPQHF
15,TRBV3-1/TRBV3-2,TRBJ1-2,-,CASSLQDRVGIGYTF
18,TRBV11-2,TRBJ2-5,-,CASSLALARPEAGETQYF
15,TRBV9,TRBJ2-2,-,CASSVGSLDPGLLFF
13,TRBV10-1,TRBJ2-7,once,CASSDRTPNGQYF
15,TRBV7-9,TRBJ2-1,-,CASSLIAGVYNEQFF
19,TRBV5-6,TRBJ2-5,-,CASSSYRLAGGRYQETQYF
14,TRBV5-1,TRBJ2-5,-,CASSFSGNGETQYF
13,TRBV12-3/TRBV12-4,TRBJ2-2,-,CASSRQSTGELFF
11,TRBV5-6,TRBJ1-2,-,CASSQGYGYTF
14,TRBV27,TRBJ1-2,-,CASSRDSTNYGYTF
14,TRBV5-1,TRBJ1-2,-,CASSLQGAGYGYTF
14,TRBV30,TRBJ1-2,-,CAWSDSFSNYGYTF
15,TRBV7-2,TRBJ2-1,once,CASSPFGQIYNEQFF
14,TRBV28,TRBJ2-1,-,CATHPSGSVNEQFF
16,TRBV19,TRBJ2-1,-,CASSPTGTRVNNEQFF
14,TRBV9,TRBJ1-5,-,CASSAHQSNQPQHF